These 27 T cell receptor beta chains were sequenced from one sample in a study of blood T cell repertoires in COVID-19. Profiling relied on immunoSEQ multiplex PCR, and the TCRdb table lists in-frame clones only, not all of them. Found here are approximately 240,000 clones, approximately 80% of them singletons; the top ten hold approximately 1.3%. Input material: PBMCs or T cells enriched from blood (not recorded which). The receptors derive from a woman aged 40 to 50 with acute COVID-19.

The CDR3: CTSSHLPGTSGAGELFF. In DNA, the CDR3 is TGCACCAGCAGCCACTTGCCCGGGACTAGCGGGGCTGGGGAGCTGTTTTTT. The chain couples TRBV1 to TRBJ2-2; the D call of TRBD2 is as the table states it, not checked on the DNA. TRBV1 is a pseudogene locus. CDR3 length: 17 residues.

This sequence joins TRBV11-2 and TRBJ2-2, with a tentative D call TRBD1 (5 bases). Trimming removed 0 bases at V and 0 bases at J, with 11 bases between. Germline lookup yields CDR1 SGHAT and CDR2 FQNNGV. This CDR3 contains 17 residues. CDR3: CASSLDRWTPNTGELFF. In DNA form, the CDR3 reads TGTGCCAGCAGCTTAGATCGTTGGACACCGAACACCGGGGAGCTGTTTTTT.

V and J are TRBV27 and TRBJ2-1, with D possibly TRBD1 on 6 matching bases. The CDR3 spans 14 residues. V lost 3 bases and J lost 7, with 13 bases in between. CDR1 is MNHEY and CDR2 is SMNVEV in the germline V gene (reference sequence). The CDR3 spells CASSLQGRKNEQFF. CDR3 in DNA: TGTGCCAGCAGTTTGCAGGGGCGTAAAAATGAGCAGTTCTTC.

This clone was recorded a few times. The V call is TRBV28, the J call TRBJ1-2; the D gene is possibly TRBD1 (6 bases). The V and J ends lost 4 bases and 4 bases respectively, with 16 bases between them. The CDR3 totals 15 residues. CDR1 MDHEN and CDR2 SYDVKM come from the germline V gene. CDR3 DNA sequence: TGTGCCAGCAGTTCCTTTGGGGGCGGATCCTATGGCTACACCTTC. Its protein product is CASSSFGGGSYGYTF.

The chain uses TRBV28 and TRBJ2-2, with 8 bases lining up with TRBD2. CDR3 length equals 18 residues. Germline V gene sequence: CDR1 MDHEN, CDR2 SYDVKM. The junction had 16 bases not matched to a gene; V was cut back by 3 bases and J by 7 bases. CDR3 sequence: CASSFYRARAGGHGELFF. Written as DNA, the CDR3 is TGTGCCAGCAGTTTCTACAGGGCAAGGGCGGGAGGCCACGGGGAGCTGTTTTTT. The full variable domain, with the rest looked up from reference TRBV28 and TRBJ2-2, is DVKVTQSSRYLVKRTGEKVFLECVQDMDHENMFWYRQDPGLGLRLIYFSYDVKMKEKGDIPEGYSVSREKKERFSLILESASTNQTSMYLCASSFYRARAGGHGELFFGEGSRLTVL.

The J gene is TRBJ1-1, the V gene TRBV2; possibly TRBD1 for D (5 bases). Trimming pared 4 bases from V and 8 bases from J, leaving 8 bases between. The CDR3 extends over 11 amino acids. The germline V gene has CDR1 SNHLY and CDR2 FYNNEI. CDR3 DNA: TGTGCCAGCAGTGGGGGCAGGGAAGCTTTCTTT. The encoded protein is CASSGGREAFF. Combining the CDR3 with reference TRBV2 and TRBJ1-1 gives the whole variable domain EPEVTQTPSHQVTQMGQEVILRCVPISNHLYFYWYRQILGQKVEFLVSFYNNEISEKSEIFDDQFSVERPDGSNFTLKIRSTKLEDSAMYFCASSGGREAFFGQGTRLTVV.

V usage is TRBV18 and J usage is TRBJ2-5; D uncertain. CDR3 length equals 15 residues. The V gene's germline CDR1 is KGHSH and CDR2 LQKENI. The V and J ends lost 3 bases and 1 base respectively, with 12 bases between them. The CDR3 loop is CASSPNFQAQETQYF. The CDR3 nucleotides read TGTGCCAGCTCACCTAATTTCCAGGCCCAAGAGACCCAGTACTTC.

This clone was seen a single time. The chain couples TRBV7-6 to TRBJ1-4; no reliable D call. From germline, CDR1 is SGHVS and CDR2 FNYEAQ. Trimming shortened V by 4 bases and J by 6 bases, and 15 bases separated the two germline ends. The CDR3 length is 15 residues. The chain's CDR3 is CASSSDGTGDEKLFF. In nucleotides, the CDR3 is TGTGCCAGCAGCTCCGACGGCACGGGAGATGAAAAACTGTTTTTT.

The chain carries TRBV24-1 and TRBJ1-2, with D possibly TRBD1 on 5 matching bases. The ends were cut back, 2 bases at V and 7 bases at J, with 10 bases in the middle. The CDR3 has 13 residues. CDR1 and CDR2 from the germline V gene are KGHDR and SFDVKD. The CDR3, as DNA: TGTGCCACCAGTGATTCGGGGCGGGGTGGCTACACCTTC. As protein: CATSDSGRGGYTF.

The chain employs TRBV28 and TRBJ1-5; TRBD1 might be the D (6 bases). Germline CDR1 reads MDHEN; CDR2 reads SYDVKM. The V end lost 4 bases, the J end lost 3 bases, and 10 bases lay between the germline ends. The CDR3 sequence is 14 residues long. The DNA of the CDR3 is TGTGCCAGCAGTTCCTGGGACACCAATCAGCCCCAGCATTTT. Residues: CASSSWDTNQPQHF.

The chain combines TRBV7-9 with TRBJ2-1, with 11 bases lining up with TRBD2. V was clipped by 3 bases and J by 7 bases; unmatched bases: 11. CDR1 is SEHNR and CDR2 is FQNEAQ in the germline V gene (reference sequence). The CDR3 covers 17 residues. The DNA for the CDR3 is TGTGCCAGCAGCTTGGGACTAGCGGAGGGCCTTTCTAATGAGCAGTTCTTC. Translation gives CASSLGLAEGLSNEQFF.

The V gene is TRBV5-1, the J gene TRBJ1-4, with D maybe TRBD1 (6 bases). Germline CDR1 and CDR2: SGHRS and YFSETQ. The germline V and J ends were trimmed by 1 base and 6 bases, with 10 bases remaining between them. The CDR3 extends over 14 amino acids. The CDR3, as DNA: TGCGCCAGCAGCTTGACAGGGAAGGATGAAAAACTGTTTTTT. Translation: CASSLTGKDEKLFF.

This clone has more than one count but fewer than ten. The chain links TRBV5-6 to TRBJ2-3; weak D call: TRBD2 (6 bases). Germline V CDR1 and CDR2: SGHDT, YYEEEE. Trimming shortened V by 1 base and J by 2 bases, and 14 bases separated the two germline ends. The CDR3 is 16 amino acids. CDR3: CASSLFASGLTDTQYF. The DNA for the CDR3 is TGTGCCAGCAGCTTGTTTGCCAGCGGGCTCACAGATACGCAGTATTTT.

The rearrangement uses TRBV7-9 and TRBJ1-5; weak D call: TRBD1 (5 bases). V lost 5 bases and J lost 4, with 9 bases in between. In germline, CDR1 is SEHNR, CDR2 FQNEAQ (reference sequence). The CDR3 contains 13 residues. The CDR3 region is CASSTSGNQPQHF. CDR3 bases: TGTGCCAGCAGCACGTCAGGGAATCAGCCCCAGCATTTT.

V and J are TRBV2 and TRBJ2-5, with 16 positions matching TRBD2. Germline assignment: CDR1 SNHLY and CDR2 FYNNEI. The CDR3 has 21 residues. J lost 2 bases, V lost 2 bases, and 14 bases had no gene match. The CDR3 DNA sequence: TGTGCCAGCAGTGAAAAGGACGTGGGACTAGCGGGGGGGCGGAGGCAAGAGACCCAGTACTTC. It yields the protein CASSEKDVGLAGGRRQETQYF.

The genes are TRBV29-1 and TRBJ1-2; D is ambiguous. The germline gives CDR1 SQVTM, CDR2 ANQGSEA. The V gene lost 0 bases and the J gene lost 4 bases, with 9 bases spanning the gap. The CDR3 has 13 amino acids. DNA for the CDR3: TGCAGCGTTGAAGATTCGGTATCCTATGGCTACACCTTC. Residues: CSVEDSVSYGYTF.

This chain links TRBV29-1 with TRBJ1-1; D ambiguous. Deletions cut 7 bases from V and 1 base from J, with 7 bases between. Germline V CDR1 and CDR2: SQVTM, ANQGSEA. The CDR3 is 11 residues long. The CDR3 is CSADKNTEAFF. The CDR3 DNA sequence: TGCAGCGCCGACAAGAACACTGAAGCTTTCTTT.

This clone was seen only a few times. This rearrangement joins TRBV6-2 or TRBV6-3 to TRBJ2-2; tentative D call: TRBD1 (5 bases). The CDR3 has 14 residues. Germline-derived CDR1 and CDR2 are MNHEY and SVGEGT. The V and J ends lost 6 bases and 7 bases respectively, with 15 bases between them. This chain's CDR3 is CASSKRGIDGELFF. The CDR3 region has the DNA TGTGCCAGCAGCAAAAGGGGTATCGACGGGGAGCTGTTTTTT.

This chain connects TRBV20-1 to TRBJ1-6, with D unclear. Germline assignment: CDR1 DFQATT and CDR2 SNEGSKA (reference sequence). There are 13 residues in the CDR3. The V end was cut by 3 bases, the J end by 7 bases, with 10 bases between. The CDR3 bases are TGCAGTGCTAGTTCCTCTGGCAATTCACCCCTCCACTTT. It yields the protein CSASSSGNSPLHF.

V gene TRBV9 combines with J gene TRBJ1-1; 10 bases match TRBD1. The trim removed 4 bases at V and 10 bases at J, leaving 7 bases unmatched. This CDR3 region has 13 residues. CDR1 SGDLS and CDR2 YYNGEE come from the germline V gene. The CDR3 DNA sequence: TGTGCCAGCAGCTCCGGGACAGGGGCCGTAGCTTTCTTT. Amino acid sequence: CASSSGTGAVAFF.

J is TRBJ1-1 and V is TRBV7-2; D is perhaps TRBD1 (6 bases). Trimming shortened V by 2 bases and J by 5 bases, and 15 bases separated the two germline ends. Germline V gene data show CDR1 as SGHTA and CDR2 as FQGNSA. The CDR3 loop spans 15 amino acids. The CDR3 bases are TGTGCCAGCAGCTTAATATGGGGGCTGGGGACTGAAGCTTTCTTT. Translating gives CASSLIWGLGTEAFF.

The rearrangement joins TRBV7-2 to TRBJ2-5; the match to TRBD2 covers 8 bases. The CDR3 sequence is 14 residues long. Trimming removed 5 bases from V and 4 bases from J; junction bases left unmatched: 6. CDR1 and CDR2 from the germline V gene are SGHTA and FQGNSA. CDR3 sequence: CASSQRRGVETQYF. CDR3 nucleotide sequence: TGTGCCAGCAGCCAAAGGCGGGGGGTAGAGACCCAGTACTTC.

J is TRBJ1-1 and V is TRBV30; a weak D match, TRBD1 (6 bases). The germline CDR1 and CDR2 sequences are GTSNPN and SVGIG (reference sequence). The CDR3 spans 13 residues. Trimming removed 0 bases from V and 1 base from J, with 6 bases in between. The CDR3 spells CAWSVGQNTEAFF. CDR3 coding DNA: TGTGCCTGGAGTGTGGGACAGAACACTGAAGCTTTCTTT.

This clone has just a few counts. The chain recombines TRBV29-1 with TRBJ2-1, with 10 positions matching TRBD1. CDR3 length equals 13 residues. Germline V gene sequence: CDR1 SQVTM, CDR2 ANQGSEA. Trimming cost V 6 bases and J 5 bases; bases outside gene matches: 4. CDR3 sequence reads: CSVGTGANNEQFF. DNA of the CDR3: TGCAGCGTGGGGACAGGGGCTAACAATGAGCAGTTCTTC.

This clone was seen many times. In DNA, the CDR3 is TGTGCCAGCAGTCCTCTGAGGACAAGCACAGATACGCAGTATTTT. This gives the protein CASSPLRTSTDTQYF. The chain recombines TRBV6-5 with TRBJ2-3; D may be TRBD1 (5 bases). The V gene's germline CDR1 is MNHEY and CDR2 SVGAGI. This CDR3 region has 15 residues. Trimming took off 5 bases at V and 0 bases at J, with 12 bases between the two ends.

This chain joins TRBV6-4 and TRBJ1-5; a possible D gene is TRBD1 (5 bases). Trimming cost V 10 bases and J 0 bases, with 16 bases left between them. CDR3 length: 15 residues. The V gene's germline CDR1 is MRHNA and CDR2 SNTAGT. The CDR3 region is CANYPDSRSNQPQHF. CDR3 DNA sequence: TGTGCCAACTACCCAGACAGTCGTAGCAATCAGCCCCAGCATTTT.

The gene calls are TRBV6-6 and TRBJ1-6; D is unclear. The V end was cut by 6 bases, the J end by 7 bases, with 16 bases between. Per the germline V gene, CDR1 is MNHNY and CDR2 is SVGAGI (reference sequence). The CDR3 is 15 residues long. The CDR3: CASSLRAASNSPLHF. The CDR3 region has the DNA TGTGCCAGCAGCCTACGCGCGGCCTCAAATTCACCCCTCCACTTT.